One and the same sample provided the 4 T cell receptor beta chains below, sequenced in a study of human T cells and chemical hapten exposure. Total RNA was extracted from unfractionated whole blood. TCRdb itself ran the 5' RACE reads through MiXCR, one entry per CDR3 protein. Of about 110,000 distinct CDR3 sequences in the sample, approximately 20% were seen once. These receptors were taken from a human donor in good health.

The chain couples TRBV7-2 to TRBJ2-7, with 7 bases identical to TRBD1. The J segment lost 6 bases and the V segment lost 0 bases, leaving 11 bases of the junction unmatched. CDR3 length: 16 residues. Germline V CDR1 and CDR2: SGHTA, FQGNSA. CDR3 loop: CASSLAPGTATFEQYF. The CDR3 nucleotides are TGTGCCAGCAGCTTAGCTCCGGGGACAGCTACCTTCGAGCAGTACTTC. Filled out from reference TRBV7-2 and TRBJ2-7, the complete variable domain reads GAGVSQSPSNKVTEKGKDVELRCDPISGHTALYWYRQSLGQGLEFLIYFQGNSAPDKSGLPSDRFSAERTGGSVSTLTIQRTQQEDSAVYLCASSLAPGTATFEQYFGPGTRLTVT.

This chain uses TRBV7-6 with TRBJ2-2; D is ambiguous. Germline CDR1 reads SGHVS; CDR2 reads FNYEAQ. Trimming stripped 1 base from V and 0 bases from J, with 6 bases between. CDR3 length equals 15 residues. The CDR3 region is CASSLDQPNTGELFF. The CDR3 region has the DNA TGTGCCAGCAGCTTAGATCAGCCGAACACCGGGGAGCTGTTTTTT.

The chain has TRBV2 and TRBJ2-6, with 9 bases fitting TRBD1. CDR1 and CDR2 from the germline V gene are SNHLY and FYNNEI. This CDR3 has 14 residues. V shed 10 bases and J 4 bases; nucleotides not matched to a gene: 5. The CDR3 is CATNRGRGANVLTF. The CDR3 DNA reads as TGTGCCACCAACAGGGGGCGCGGGGCCAACGTCCTGACTTTC. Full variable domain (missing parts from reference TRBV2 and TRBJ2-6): EPEVTQTPSHQVTQMGQEVILRCVPISNHLYFYWYRQILGQKVEFLVSFYNNEISEKSEIFDDQFSVERPDGSNFTLKIRSTKLEDSAMYFCATNRGRGANVLTFGAGSRLTVL.

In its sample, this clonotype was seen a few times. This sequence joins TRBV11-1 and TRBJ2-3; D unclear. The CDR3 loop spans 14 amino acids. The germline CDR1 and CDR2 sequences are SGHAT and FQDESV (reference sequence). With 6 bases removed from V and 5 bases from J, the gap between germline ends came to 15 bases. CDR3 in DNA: TGTGCCAGCAGTCCCCGGAGACTCTTAGATACGCAGTATTTT. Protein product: CASSPRRLLDTQYF.